This T cell receptor beta chain was identified in a study of T cells in localized non-small cell lung cancer. General study findings and limits: Longer survival (overall) was linked to higher T cell density in blood. Researchers found a median around 50 of the top 100 tumor clones in adjacent lung. Because researchers sequenced only one region of the tumor, heterogeneity is still possible. Adjacent uninvolved lung tissue had the highest T cell clonality, exceeding tumor.

For this clone: Its antigen is currently unknown.

CDR1 and CDR2 (germline): MNHEY, SVGAGI. This CDR3 has 15 amino acids. Trimming removed 0 bases at V and 1 base at J, with 9 bases between. Generated by immunoSEQ multiplex PCR, the TCRdb table keeps only in-frame clones and is missing some. The data contain roughly 90,000 clones, approximately 90% of them singletons. This receptor was taken from a woman aged 35 to 70 with stage II squamous cell lung carcinoma. This chain uses TRBV6-5 with TRBJ1-2; D perhaps matches TRBD1 (6 bases). Sequencing used PBMCs, obtained before any cancer treatment. The CDR3 coding sequence is TGTGCCAGCAGTTACTCGCCAGGGGATAACTATGGCTACACCTTC. Residues: CASSYSPGDNYGYTF.